This T cell receptor beta chain was obtained from a study of blood T cells in healthy people across ages. Study-level findings and limits: Strong correlation was found linking TCR beta diversity to naive T cell percentage.

It was with a sample-barcoded 5' primer and a J-beta primer mix that a second PCR of roughly 7 to 12 cycles was run. Each cDNA molecule was tagged by a template-switch adaptor with 12 random nucleotides. TCRdb recomputed calls from the 5' RACE reads with MiXCR, one row per CDR3 protein. The sample contains fewer than 950,000 distinct CDR3 sequences, about 53% of which appear only once. Each individual donor underwent a draw of approximately 10 milliliters of peripheral blood. The CDR3 covers 14 residues. Germline V gene sequence: CDR1 SGDLS, CDR2 YYNGEE. This clonotype turned up a few times. Its antigen remains unidentified.

Input material: blood. The sequence derives from an elderly man in good health. V is TRBV9 and J is TRBJ2-4, with D maybe TRBD2 (6 bases). The end of the DNA aligns better with TRBJ2-7, so the J call may be wrong. The CDR3: CASSVGGGSNEQYF. CDR3 sequence (DNA): TGTGCCAGCAGCGTCGGGGGAGGAAGCAACGAGCAGTACTTC.